This T cell receptor (beta chain) is from a study of beta chain features in type 1 diabetes. In the study overall: Patients were similar to healthy donors in age and gender (as well as in cell yields). Whole-study findings and limits: A possible short-template PCR bias applies equally to patients and controls.

Sequencing targeted expressed TCRB transcripts, as all isolated RNA had been reverse transcribed. Measured with immunoSEQ multiplex PCR; TCRdb has only the in-frame clones, and not every one. This sample has a few hundred thousand clones, with about 20% found just once. J was trimmed by 4 bases and V by 4 bases; bases with no gene match: 2. CDR1 SNHLY and CDR2 FYNNEI come from the germline V gene. This CDR3 has 15 residues. In regard to this clone: The antigen remains undetermined.

Input material: naive CD4+ T cells from blood. The receptor comes from a woman aged 18-29 years in good health. V usage is TRBV2 and J usage is TRBJ2-5, with 14 positions matching TRBD2. CDR3 in amino acids: CASSGTSGRLETQYF. CDR3 in DNA: TGTGCCAGCAGTGGGACTAGCGGGAGGTTAGAGACCCAGTACTTC.